The clone carrying this TCR beta chain was seen a single time. CDR1 is LGHNA and CDR2 is YSLEER in the germline V gene. The V and J ends lost 0 bases and 2 bases, in that order; junction bases with no gene match: 4. This CDR3 has 15 amino acids. This record comes from a study of OX40 agonist ivuxolimab in advanced cancers. The repertoire was sequenced with immunoSEQ multiplex PCR; TCRdb's copy has only in-frame clones and lacks some. The data show 77,000 or so clones, with approximately 87% seen just once and approximately 0.54% held by the top ten. The material sequenced was CD4+ or CD8+ T cells sorted from blood, taken in a trial of the OX40 agonist ivuxolimab. V gene TRBV4-3 combines with J gene TRBJ2-7; 7 nucleotides align to TRBD2. The TCR sequence derives from an adult with an advanced solid tumor such as melanoma, head and neck, liver or kidney cancer. The CDR3 spells CASSQESGAPYEQYF. CDR3 bases: TGCGCCAGCAGCCAAGAAAGCGGGGCTCCCTACGAGCAGTACTTC.